This TCR beta chain comes out of a study of post-analysis software for immune sequencing data. Across the study: There were relapsing-remitting, secondary progressive and progressive-relapsing multiple sclerosis among the disease courses included. Whole-study findings and limits: People with multiple sclerosis had a significantly lower normalized Chao1 diversity than controls did. Four or five TRBV segments (TRBV5-6, TRBV5-1 and TRBV20-1 among them) occurred more frequently in patients than in controls. F measure showed strong co-clustering of same-batch samples.

Only a few counts were recorded for this clonotype. Its target is unknown. TCR beta libraries were prepared from cDNA with unique molecular identifiers. Each batch of about 0.85 to 10 million T cells produced roughly 500,000 cDNA molecules. Using its own MiXCR run on the PCR reads, TCRdb lists one record per CDR3 protein. The sample includes about 400,000 distinct CDR3 sequences, about a third of them seen just once. Germline V gene lookup returns CDR1 SQVTM and CDR2 ANQGSEA. V dropped 6 bases and J dropped 4 bases, with 13 bases sitting between them. The CDR3 has 13 residues. The chain recombines TRBV29-1 with TRBJ1-5, with D possibly matching TRBD1 (5 bases). The TCR originated in a girl aged 5 to 17 with multiple sclerosis. The sample consisted of blood. The CDR3 region is CSVEGRENQPQHF. The DNA of the CDR3 is TGCAGCGTGGAGGGCAGGGAGAATCAGCCCCAGCATTTT.